The clone carrying this TCR beta chain was recorded at least ten times. Its antigen is as yet unknown. The data were obtained in a study of T-cell reconstitution after alpha-beta-depleted transplantation in children. Molecular barcoding with unique molecular identifiers was used for the TCRbeta library. TCRdb analysed the PCR reads with MiXCR anew, one entry per CDR3 protein. The sample lists hundreds of thousands of distinct CDR3 sequences, around 13% occurring once. The study's findings and limits: In patients about two months after transplant, alpha-beta T cells reportedly arose from several hundred expanded graft clones.

This clonotype originated in a girl aged 2 to 10 with congenital amegakaryocytic thrombocytopenia, due to receive a stem cell transplant. This sample comprised PBMCs, obtained before TCRalphabeta/CD19-depleted stem cell transplant.

CDR3 loop: CSAITGTGNTGELFF. The CDR3 DNA sequence: TGCAGTGCTATCACCGGGACGGGGAACACCGGGGAGCTGTTTTTT. The chain employs TRBV20-1 and TRBJ2-2; D is perhaps TRBD1 or TRBD2 (5 bases each). The CDR3 consists of 15 residues. V was shortened by 4 bases and J by 1 base, with 13 bases between the two germline ends. Germline values: CDR1 DFQATT, CDR2 SNEGSKA (reference sequence).